Listed here are 14 T cell receptor beta chains from one sample, sequenced in a study of blood T cells in healthy people across ages. The authors ran a second PCR of roughly 6 to 12 cycles using a sample-barcoded 5' primer and a J-beta primer mix. TCRdb reanalysed the 5' RACE reads using MiXCR and keeps one entry per CDR3 protein. The repertoire holds roughly 1,500,000 distinct CDR3 sequences, with almost 35% as singletons. The sample consisted of blood. These receptor sequences come from a woman aged 25 to 45 in good health.

This chain links TRBV10-2 with TRBJ2-1, with a weak D call TRBD1 (5 bases). The CDR3 runs 16 residues. CDR1 and CDR2 from the germline V gene are WSHSY and SAAADI. Between the trimmed V and J ends, which lost 6 bases and 3 bases, there was a span of 18 bases. The CDR3 sequence: CASSQGTGAGYNEQFF. CDR3 nucleotides: TGCGCCAGCAGCCAGGGTACGGGTGCCGGCTACAATGAGCAGTTCTTC.

This chain uses TRBV20-1 with TRBJ2-3; D is unclear. Trimming took 5 bases from V and 6 from J, leaving 12 bases between them. The germline CDR1 and CDR2 sequences are DFQATT and SNEGSKA (reference sequence). CDR3 length: 12 residues. CDR3 DNA sequence: TGCAGTGCTCCCGGCAGGCGTGATACGCAGTATTTT. Translation gives CSAPGRRDTQYF.

CDR3 nucleotides: TGCAGTTTGGACGGCAAAAGCTCCTACGAGCAGTACTTC. Its protein product is CSLDGKSSYEQYF. The V call is TRBV20-1, the J call TRBJ2-7; D unclear. The germline V gene has CDR1 DFQATT and CDR2 SNEGSKA (reference sequence). The germline V and J ends were trimmed by 8 bases and 0 bases, with 14 bases remaining between them. The CDR3 runs to 13 residues.

This clonotype was found many times. The chain recombines TRBV12-3 or TRBV12-4 with TRBJ2-7; no reliable D call. The CDR3 loop spans 14 amino acids. The V and J ends lost 8 bases and 0 bases respectively, with 14 bases between them. For the CDR3, the DNA is TGTGCCAGCGGCCCTACGTGGAGCTCCTACGAGCAGTACTTC. Amino acids: CASGPTWSSYEQYF.

The gene calls are TRBV28 and TRBJ2-1; 16 bases fit TRBD2. J gave up 9 bases and V 3 bases, and 14 bases lay outside the gene matches. This CDR3 has 19 residues. Germline V lookup: CDR1 MDHEN, CDR2 SYDVKM. The CDR3 DNA reads as TGTGCCAGCAGTTTGGCCGGGACTAGCGGGAGGGCCCGGGTCAGTGAGCAGTTCTTC. Translating it yields CASSLAGTSGRARVSEQFF.

The chain combines TRBV6-1 with TRBJ2-5, with 8 bases identical to TRBD1. The J call may be in error: the DNA end matches TRBJ2-7 better. This CDR3 spans 14 amino acids. Germline V gene lookup returns CDR1 MNHNS and CDR2 SASEGT. For the CDR3, the DNA is TGTGCCAGCAGTGGTGCAGGGGGCGGTTACGAGCAGTACTTC. Its translation: CASSGAGGGYEQYF.

The CDR3: CASKLERFTDTQYF. CDR3 nucleotide sequence: TGTGCCAGCAAGTTGGAGCGGTTCACAGATACGCAGTATTTT. The V gene is TRBV12-3 or TRBV12-4, the J gene TRBJ2-3, with a weak D call TRBD2 (5 bases). The CDR3 loop spans 14 amino acids. Trimming cost V 7 bases and J 2 bases, with 13 bases left between them.

This clonotype was counted a single time. The chain recombines TRBV11-1 with TRBJ2-5, with 8 bases matching TRBD1. The J call could be wrong; TRBJ2-7 is a better fit for the DNA end. Germline V CDR1 and CDR2: SGHAT, FQDESV (reference sequence). This CDR3 is built from 13 residues. This CDR3 is CANSRQGIDEQYF. The DNA of the CDR3 is TGTGCCAACAGTCGACAGGGGATCGACGAGCAGTACTTC.

A remark on this clonotype: This may arise from a read error, as a much more abundant clone is one base away. The V and J genes are TRBV12-3 or TRBV12-4 and TRBJ1-1, with D unclear. The CDR3 consists of 11 residues. V was pared by 8 bases and J by 5 bases, with 9 bases between. The CDR3 DNA reads as TGTGCCAGCTGTGAAGGGACTGAAGCTTTCTTT. Its translation is CASCEGTEAFF.

The chain combines TRBV3-1 with TRBJ1-2; 7 nucleotides align to TRBD1. Trimming removed 4 bases from V and 8 bases from J; junction bases left unmatched: 13. Per the germline V gene, CDR1 is LGHDT and CDR2 is YNNKEL (reference sequence). The CDR3 covers 15 residues. The CDR3 DNA sequence: TGTGCCAGCAGCCTACGGACAGGCGGGGGAGGCGGCTACACCTTC. Translated: CASSLRTGGGGGYTF.

The chain joins TRBV5-1 to TRBJ1-1, with D tentatively TRBD1 (5 bases). V dropped 2 bases and J dropped 3 bases, with 8 bases sitting between them. The CDR3 covers 13 residues. Germline loops: CDR1 SGHRS, CDR2 YFSETQ. Written as DNA, the CDR3 is TGCGCCAGCAGCTTTGACAGCGACACTGAAGCTTTCTTT. Protein sequence: CASSFDSDTEAFF.

Concerning this clonotype: Just one base apart from a much larger clone, this may be a read error. The chain employs TRBV4-2 and TRBJ2-1, with D possibly being TRBD1 (6 bases). The CDR3 loop spans 15 amino acids. Looked up from germline, CDR1 is LGHNA and CDR2 is YNFKEQ. The CDR3 bases are TGTGCCAGCAGCCAAACAGGGAGCTCCAACAATGAGCAGTTCTTC. The encoded protein is CASSQTGSSNNEQFF.

This clonotype was picked up a small number of times. The genes are TRBV4-1 and TRBJ1-5, with D perhaps TRBD1 (5 bases). The V end lost 5 bases, the J end lost 7 bases, and 15 bases lay between the germline ends. In germline, CDR1 is MGHRA, CDR2 YSYEKL. The CDR3 sequence is 14 residues long. The CDR3 region is CASSTRDVGQPQHF. DNA of the CDR3: TGCGCCAGCAGCACACGGGACGTCGGGCAGCCCCAGCATTTT.

This clonotype showed up just a few times. The chain is built from TRBV20-1 and TRBJ2-1; D is undetermined. CDR1 is DFQATT and CDR2 is SNEGSKA in the germline V gene (reference sequence). V was shortened by 3 bases and J by 7 bases, with 16 bases between the two germline ends. This CDR3 spans 14 amino acids. The DNA for the CDR3 is TGCAGTGCTAGGTTCCAGGTAGTTGGTAATGAGCAGTTCTTC. Translating it yields CSARFQVVGNEQFF.